One sample yielded the 16 T cell receptor beta chains listed below, sequenced in a study of shared clonotypes between healthy human individuals (dated by TCRdb to 2020 to 2021). The method was the immunoSEQ multiplex PCR assay. Drawn from immuneACCESS, this table holds only the in-frame rearrangements with V and J called that TCRdb kept. Clones are partly lost; checked studies trace under half to an unresolved V gene and leave the rest unexplained. Counted in this sample were some 900,000 clones; approximately 80% of them appeared once. The ten top clones hold roughly 1.5% of the sample. The sample taken for sequencing was memory CD4+ T cells sorted from blood. The cell subset or site label of this sample denotes: CD45RA-negative fraction. The receptors stem from a man younger than 35 in good health.

This chain links TRBV4-2 with TRBJ1-5; D gene unclear. CDR1 LGHNA and CDR2 YNFKEQ come from the germline V gene. V shed 0 bases and J shed 0 bases, with 6 bases lying between them. The CDR3 has 15 amino acids. CDR3 sequence: CASSQERYSNQPQHF. CDR3 coding DNA: TGTGCCAGCAGCCAAGAACGATATAGCAATCAGCCCCAGCATTTT.

CDR3 sequence reads: CASSQAGPSSYNEQFF. The CDR3 region has the DNA TGCGCCAGCAGCCAAGCAGGCCCCAGCTCCTACAATGAGCAGTTCTTC. The V and J genes are TRBV4-1 and TRBJ2-1; D call uncertain. Germline values: CDR1 MGHRA, CDR2 YSYEKL. The CDR3 is 16 amino acids. Between the trimmed V and J ends, which lost 1 base and 0 bases, there was a span of 10 bases.

The chain is built from TRBV27 and TRBJ2-7, with 8 bases aligning to TRBD1. Germline V gene data show CDR1 as MNHEY and CDR2 as SMNVEV (reference sequence). V lost 2 bases to trimming and J lost 5 bases; unmatched junction nucleotides: 5. The CDR3 spans 14 residues. Here the CDR3 DNA reads TGTGCCAGCAGTTTACAGGGGGCTTACGACGAGCAGTACTTC. Its translation is CASSLQGAYDEQYF.

The V call is TRBV7-2, the J call TRBJ2-5, with TRBD1 as a possible D gene (6 bases). Deletions cut 5 bases from V and 4 bases from J, with 14 bases between. The germline V gene has CDR1 SGHTA and CDR2 FQGNSA. The CDR3 consists of 14 residues. CDR3 nucleotides: TGTGCCAGCAGCCTCTACAGGGACCTAGAGACCCAGTACTTC. Its translation is CASSLYRDLETQYF.

Concerning this clone itself: The junction does not match germline at one end; this may be a read error. The rearrangement links TRBV7-7 to TRBJ2-2; 13 nucleotides match TRBD2. The CDR3 runs 16 residues. Germline V gene data show CDR1 as SSHAT and CDR2 as FNYEAQ (reference sequence). The CDR3 DNA reads as TGTGCTAGCAGCTTCCCCGGGACTAGCGGGGCCGGGGAGCTGTTTTTT. It codes for CASSFPGTSGAGELFF.

The chain carries TRBV7-8 and TRBJ1-1; D is perhaps TRBD1 (6 bases). Trimming pared 1 base from V and 4 bases from J, leaving 7 bases between. Germline V lookup: CDR1 SGHVS, CDR2 FQNEAQ. The CDR3 is made up of 13 amino acids. CDR3 DNA: TGTGCCAGCAGCTTAGACAGGGTCACTGAAGCTTTCTTT. Protein: CASSLDRVTEAFF.

The V gene is TRBV5-8, the J gene TRBJ1-2; the D is unclear. Germline CDR1 is SGHTS and CDR2 is YDEGEE. Trimming took 3 bases from V and 4 from J, leaving 25 bases between them. CDR3 length: 18 amino acids. The CDR3 sequence is CASSSPGVHGPGLYGYTF. DNA of the CDR3: TGTGCCAGCAGCTCACCCGGGGTTCACGGTCCAGGCCTCTATGGCTACACCTTC.

The chain couples TRBV18 to TRBJ1-6; no firm D call. CDR1 KGHSH and CDR2 LQKENI come from the germline V gene. This CDR3 has 16 residues. V lost 3 bases to trimming and J lost 3 bases, with 12 bases between them. The CDR3 spells CASSPLRADYNSPLHF. In DNA, the CDR3 is TGTGCCAGCTCACCTCTACGGGCAGACTATAATTCACCCCTCCACTTT.

The chain links TRBV7-2 to TRBJ2-3; no clear D gene. This CDR3 is 13 amino acids long. V was clipped by 5 bases and J by 6 bases, with 12 bases between them. The germline V gene has CDR1 SGHTA and CDR2 FQGNSA. The CDR3, as DNA: TGTGCCAGCAGCCGAGGCCGGCGGGATACGCAGTATTTT. Translation gives CASSRGRRDTQYF. The complete variable domain, with remaining parts taken from reference TRBV7-2 and TRBJ2-3, reads GAGVSQSPSNKVTEKGKDVELRCDPISGHTALYWYRQSLGQGLEFLIYFQGNSAPDKSGLPSDRFSAERTGGSVSTLTIQRTQQEDSAVYLCASSRGRRDTQYFGPGTRLTVL.

The chain joins TRBV28 to TRBJ1-1; D is unresolved. The V end was cut by 6 bases, the J end by 0 bases, with 8 bases between. From germline, CDR1 is MDHEN and CDR2 SYDVKM. The CDR3 runs to 13 residues. DNA for the CDR3: TGTGCCAGCAGCAGCGGATTGAACACTGAAGCTTTCTTT. It codes for CASSSGLNTEAFF. Using reference TRBV28 and TRBJ1-1 for the parts outside the CDR3, the full variable domain is DVKVTQSSRYLVKRTGEKVFLECVQDMDHENMFWYRQDPGLGLRLIYFSYDVKMKEKGDIPEGYSVSREKKERFSLILESASTNQTSMYLCASSSGLNTEAFFGQGTRLTVV.

The chain joins TRBV6-5 to TRBJ1-2; TRBD1 agrees at 7 bases. With 6 bases clipped from V and 0 bases from J, the junction kept 4 bases outside the gene matches. Germline CDR1 reads MNHEY; CDR2 reads SVGAGI. The CDR3 contains 14 residues. CDR3 sequence: CASRPTGTNYGYTF. The DNA for the CDR3 is TGTGCCAGCAGACCGACAGGGACTAACTATGGCTACACCTTC.

This clone was detected once. The chain recombines TRBV11-2 with TRBJ1-1; D might be TRBD1 (6 bases). The germline V gene has CDR1 SGHAT and CDR2 FQNNGV. This CDR3 has 15 amino acids. Trimming took off 6 bases at V and 3 bases at J, with 17 bases between the two ends. The CDR3 bases are TGTGCCAGCAGACTCGTACAGGGCACGGACACTGAAGCTTTCTTT. It is translated as CASRLVQGTDTEAFF.

This clone has at least ten counts. The chain employs TRBV11-3 and TRBJ2-3; possible D gene TRBD1, 5 bases. V was shortened by 5 bases and J by 3 bases, with 12 bases between the two germline ends. In germline, CDR1 is SGHNT, CDR2 YENEEA. The CDR3 has 14 residues. The CDR3 DNA reads as TGTGCCAGCAGCCCTGGGGCAGCAACAGATACGCAGTATTTT. This codes for CASSPGAATDTQYF.

Remarks on this clone: Other DNA sequences in this specimen translate into the identical CDR3. The chain couples TRBV5-1 to TRBJ2-2; no clear D. Trimming left V 0 bases short and J 3 bases short, with 9 bases between. Germline lookup yields CDR1 SGHRS and CDR2 YFSETQ. The CDR3 consists of 15 residues. In DNA form, the CDR3 reads TGCGCCAGCAGCTTGGGGGCCGGAGACACCGGGGAGCTGTTTTTT. Translation gives CASSLGAGDTGELFF.

This sequence joins TRBV19 and TRBJ1-4; possibly TRBD1 for D (5 bases). The CDR3 length is 18 residues. Germline V gives CDR1 LNHDA, CDR2 SQIVND (reference sequence). Trimming left V 7 bases short and J 9 bases short, with 30 bases between. CDR3 amino acids: CASTRLGGIREEGKKLFF. The CDR3 bases are TGTGCCAGTACACGGTTAGGAGGGATAAGAGAAGAGGGGAAAAAACTGTTTTTT.

This chain links TRBV11-2 with TRBJ2-3; 7 nucleotides line up with TRBD2. CDR1 is SGHAT and CDR2 is FQNNGV in the germline V gene. CDR3 length: 16 residues. Trimming took 5 bases from V and 5 from J; bases not matched to a gene: 13. CDR3 DNA sequence: TGTGCCAGCAGCCCCCTGGGGAGCGGGAATGAAGATACGCAGTATTTT. Its translation: CASSPLGSGNEDTQYF. Full variable domain (remainder filled in from reference TRBV11-2 and TRBJ2-3): EAGVAQSPRYKIIEKRQSVAFWCNPISGHATLYWYQQILGQGPKLLIQFQNNGVVDDSQLPKDRFSAERLKGVDSTLKIQPAKLEDSAVYLCASSPLGSGNEDTQYFGPGTRLTVL.